The clone carrying this T cell receptor beta chain was found once. The sample is drawn from a study of blood T cell repertoires in COVID-19. This CDR3 contains 14 residues. V shed 4 bases and J shed 0 bases, with 7 bases lying between them. The germline V gene encodes CDR1 SEHNR and CDR2 FQNEAQ (reference sequence). Sequenced by immunoSEQ multiplex PCR; TCRdb stores in-frame clones only, minus some. The data show approximately 90,000 clones, over 75% seen once. The sequence came from a human donor in a cohort sampled during active COVID-19. V gene TRBV7-9 combines with J gene TRBJ1-3, with TRBD1 as a possible D gene (6 bases). Sample: peripheral blood. CDR3 sequence reads: CASSWTASGNTIYF. DNA of the CDR3: TGTGCCAGCAGCTGGACAGCCTCTGGAAACACCATATATTTT.